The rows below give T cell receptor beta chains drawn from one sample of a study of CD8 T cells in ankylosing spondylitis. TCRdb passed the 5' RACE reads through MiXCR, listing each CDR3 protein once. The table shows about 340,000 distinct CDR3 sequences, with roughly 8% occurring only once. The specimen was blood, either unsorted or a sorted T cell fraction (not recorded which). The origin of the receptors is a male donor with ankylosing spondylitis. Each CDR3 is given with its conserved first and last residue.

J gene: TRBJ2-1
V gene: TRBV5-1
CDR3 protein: CASSLADRNNEQFF

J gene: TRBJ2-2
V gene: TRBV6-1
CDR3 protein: CASSELGTNTGELFF

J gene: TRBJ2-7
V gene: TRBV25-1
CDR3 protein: CASSEWGVGSGREYEQYF

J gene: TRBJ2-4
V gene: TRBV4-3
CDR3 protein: CASSQDVGQGNIQYF

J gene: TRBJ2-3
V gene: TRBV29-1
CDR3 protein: CSARDRGLPDTQYF

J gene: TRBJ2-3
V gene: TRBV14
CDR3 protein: CASSQDKTSGGSTDTQYF

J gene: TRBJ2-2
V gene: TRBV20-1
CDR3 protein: CSARHPFTGELFF

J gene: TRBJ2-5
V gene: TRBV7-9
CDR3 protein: CASSPTGGRETQYF

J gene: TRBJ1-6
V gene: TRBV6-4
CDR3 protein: CASSERGGDNSPLHF

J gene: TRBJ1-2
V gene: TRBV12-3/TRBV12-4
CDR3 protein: CASSSGGGGYTF

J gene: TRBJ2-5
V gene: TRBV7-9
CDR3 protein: CASSLSDRETQYF

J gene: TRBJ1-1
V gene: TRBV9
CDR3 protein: CASSVLSENTEAFF

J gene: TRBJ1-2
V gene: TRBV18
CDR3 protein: CASSPNPGQGAHGYTF

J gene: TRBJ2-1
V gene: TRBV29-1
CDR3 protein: CSVAFWAGGTMRQFF

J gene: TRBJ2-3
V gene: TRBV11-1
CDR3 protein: CASSPRGGRAAGTDTQYF

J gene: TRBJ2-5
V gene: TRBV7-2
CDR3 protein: CASSLALAGRYQETQYF

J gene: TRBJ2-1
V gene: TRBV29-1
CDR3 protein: CSVGSISYNEQFF

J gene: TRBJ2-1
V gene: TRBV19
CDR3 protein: CASSPQGVSEQFF

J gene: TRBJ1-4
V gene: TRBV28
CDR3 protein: CASSRGGGNEKLFF

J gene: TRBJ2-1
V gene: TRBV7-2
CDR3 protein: CAGSQSVRAGTNEQFF

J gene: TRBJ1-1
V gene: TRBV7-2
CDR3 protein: CASSVREAFF

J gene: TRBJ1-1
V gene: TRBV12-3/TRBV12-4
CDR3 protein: CASPRSPKDF

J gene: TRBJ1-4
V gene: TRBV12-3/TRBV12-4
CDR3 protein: CASSFRGTREEKLFF

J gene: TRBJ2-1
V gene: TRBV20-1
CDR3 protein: CSARGVAGNYNEQFF

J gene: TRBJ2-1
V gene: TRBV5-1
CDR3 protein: CASSLGLTVDEQFF

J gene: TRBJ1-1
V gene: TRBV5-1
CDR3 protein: CASSLGDDRSATEAFF

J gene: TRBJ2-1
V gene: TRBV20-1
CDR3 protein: CSAKEPQDEQFF

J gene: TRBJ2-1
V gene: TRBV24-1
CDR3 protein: CATSDSGTSGPGVEQSF

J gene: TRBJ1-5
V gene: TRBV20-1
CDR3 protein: CSAAVRTGGHQPQHF

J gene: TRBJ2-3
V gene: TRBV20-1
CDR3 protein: CSARAGEVADTQYF

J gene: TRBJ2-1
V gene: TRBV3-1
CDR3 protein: CASSSLSSEQFF

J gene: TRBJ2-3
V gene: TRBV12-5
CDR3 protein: CASVPMTGTDTQYF

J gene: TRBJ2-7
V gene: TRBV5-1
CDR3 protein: CASSRDQPFEQYF

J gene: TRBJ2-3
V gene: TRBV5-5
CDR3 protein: CASSFRGQGIRSTDTQYF

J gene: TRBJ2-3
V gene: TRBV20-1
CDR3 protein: CSAINPGTSTDTQYF